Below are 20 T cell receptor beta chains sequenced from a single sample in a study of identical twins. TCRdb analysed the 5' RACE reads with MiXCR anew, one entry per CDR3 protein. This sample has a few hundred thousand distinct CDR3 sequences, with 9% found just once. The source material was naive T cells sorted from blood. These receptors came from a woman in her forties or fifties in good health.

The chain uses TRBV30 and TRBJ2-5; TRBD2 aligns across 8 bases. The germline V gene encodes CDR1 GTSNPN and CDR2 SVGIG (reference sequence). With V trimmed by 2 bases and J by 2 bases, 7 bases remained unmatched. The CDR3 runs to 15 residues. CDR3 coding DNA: TGTGCCTGGAGTAAGGGACTAGGGGGGCAAGAGACCCAGTACTTC. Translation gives CAWSKGLGGQETQYF.

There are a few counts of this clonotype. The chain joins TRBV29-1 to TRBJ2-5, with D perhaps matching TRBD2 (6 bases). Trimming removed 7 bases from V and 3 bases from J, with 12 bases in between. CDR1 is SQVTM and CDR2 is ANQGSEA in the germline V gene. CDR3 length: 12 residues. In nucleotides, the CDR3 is TGCAGCGCCCGACGGGGGAAAGAGACCCAGTACTTC. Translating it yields CSARRGKETQYF.

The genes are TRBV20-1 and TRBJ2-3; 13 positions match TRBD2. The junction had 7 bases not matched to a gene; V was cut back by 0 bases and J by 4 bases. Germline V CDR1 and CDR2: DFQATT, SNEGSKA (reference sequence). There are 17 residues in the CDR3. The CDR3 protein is CSARDGLAGEGSDTQYF. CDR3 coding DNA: TGCAGTGCTAGAGATGGACTAGCGGGAGAGGGGTCAGATACGCAGTATTTT.

The chain's CDR3 is CASSYSREGFEKLFF. CDR3 in DNA: TGTGCCAGCAGTTACTCGCGAGAGGGATTTGAAAAACTGTTTTTT. The gene calls are TRBV6-5 and TRBJ1-4; D call uncertain. This CDR3 contains 15 residues. Deletions cut 0 bases from V and 7 bases from J, with 12 bases between. The germline CDR1 and CDR2 sequences are MNHEY and SVGAGI.

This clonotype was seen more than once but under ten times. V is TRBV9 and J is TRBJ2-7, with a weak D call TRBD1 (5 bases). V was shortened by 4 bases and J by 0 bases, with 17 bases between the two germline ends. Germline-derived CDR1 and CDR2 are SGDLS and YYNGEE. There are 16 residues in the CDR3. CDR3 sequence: CASSLGVSFSSYEQYF. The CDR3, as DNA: TGTGCCAGCAGCTTAGGGGTTAGCTTTAGCTCCTACGAGCAGTACTTC.

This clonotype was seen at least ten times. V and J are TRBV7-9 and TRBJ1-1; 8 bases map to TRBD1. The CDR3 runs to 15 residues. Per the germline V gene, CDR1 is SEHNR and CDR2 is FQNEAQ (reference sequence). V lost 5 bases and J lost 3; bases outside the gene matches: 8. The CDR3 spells CASSTTTGEDTEAFF. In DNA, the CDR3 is TGTGCCAGCAGCACGACGACAGGGGAGGACACTGAAGCTTTCTTT.

The CDR3 nucleotides read TGTGCCAGCAGCTTAATCCCCCCAGAGACCCAGTACTTC. It specifies CASSLIPPETQYF. This sequence joins TRBV7-9 and TRBJ2-5; D is unclear. The CDR3 runs to 13 residues. Germline CDR1 reads SEHNR; CDR2 reads FQNEAQ (reference sequence). V was trimmed by 2 bases and J by 4 bases, leaving 8 bases between them.

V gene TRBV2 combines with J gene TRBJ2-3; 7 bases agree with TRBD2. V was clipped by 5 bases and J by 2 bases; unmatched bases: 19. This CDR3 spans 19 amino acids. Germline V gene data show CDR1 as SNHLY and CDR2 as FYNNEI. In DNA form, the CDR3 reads TGTGCCAGCAGTCACCGCTACCTAGCGGAGGTTGGGATCACAGATACGCAGTATTTT. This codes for CASSHRYLAEVGITDTQYF. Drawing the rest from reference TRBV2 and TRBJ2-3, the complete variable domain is EPEVTQTPSHQVTQMGQEVILRCVPISNHLYFYWYRQILGQKVEFLVSFYNNEISEKSEIFDDQFSVERPDGSNFTLKIRSTKLEDSAMYFCASSHRYLAEVGITDTQYFGPGTRLTVL.

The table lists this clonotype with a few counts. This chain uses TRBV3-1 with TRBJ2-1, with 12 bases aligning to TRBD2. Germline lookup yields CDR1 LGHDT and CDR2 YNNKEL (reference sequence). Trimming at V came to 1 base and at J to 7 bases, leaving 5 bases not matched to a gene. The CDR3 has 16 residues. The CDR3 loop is CASSQGRLAGVNEQFF. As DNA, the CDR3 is TGTGCCAGCAGCCAAGGAAGACTAGCGGGAGTGAATGAGCAGTTCTTC.

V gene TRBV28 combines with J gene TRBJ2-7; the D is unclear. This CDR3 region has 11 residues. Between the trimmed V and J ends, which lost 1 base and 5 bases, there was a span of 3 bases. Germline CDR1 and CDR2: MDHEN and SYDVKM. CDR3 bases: TGTGCCAGCAGTTTATTCCACGAGCAGTACTTC. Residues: CASSLFHEQYF. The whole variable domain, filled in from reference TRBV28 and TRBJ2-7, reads DVKVTQSSRYLVKRTGEKVFLECVQDMDHENMFWYRQDPGLGLRLIYFSYDVKMKEKGDIPEGYSVSREKKERFSLILESASTNQTSMYLCASSLFHEQYFGPGTRLTVT.

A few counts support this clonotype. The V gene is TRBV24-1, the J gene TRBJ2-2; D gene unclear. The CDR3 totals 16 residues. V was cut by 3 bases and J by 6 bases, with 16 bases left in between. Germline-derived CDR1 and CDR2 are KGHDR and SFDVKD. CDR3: CATSDPRLLVAGELFF. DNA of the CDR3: TGTGCCACCAGTGATCCGAGACTGTTGGTCGCCGGGGAGCTGTTTTTT.

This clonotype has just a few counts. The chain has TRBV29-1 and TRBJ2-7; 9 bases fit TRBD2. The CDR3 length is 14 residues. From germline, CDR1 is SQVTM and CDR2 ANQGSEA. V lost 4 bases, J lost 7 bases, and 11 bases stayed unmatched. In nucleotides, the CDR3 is TGCAGCGTTGGGTTCATTAGCGGGAGAGGGGAGCAGTACTTC. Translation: CSVGFISGRGEQYF.

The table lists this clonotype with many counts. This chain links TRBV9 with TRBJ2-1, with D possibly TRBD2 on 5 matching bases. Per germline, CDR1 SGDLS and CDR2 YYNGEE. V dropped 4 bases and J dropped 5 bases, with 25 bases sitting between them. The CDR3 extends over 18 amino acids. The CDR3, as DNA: TGTGCCAGCAGCATACACAACCCGGACCGAATGGGAGACAATGAGCAGTTCTTC. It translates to CASSIHNPDRMGDNEQFF. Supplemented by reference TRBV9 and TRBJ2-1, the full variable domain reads DSGVTQTPKHLITATGQRVTLRCSPRSGDLSVYWYQQSLDQGLQFLIQYYNGEERAKGNILERFSAQQFPDLHSELNLSSLELGDSALYFCASSIHNPDRMGDNEQFFGPGTRLTVL.

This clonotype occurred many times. CDR3 loop: CASSPGLVLGKREQFF. The CDR3, as DNA: TGCGCCAGCAGCCCCGGACTAGTCCTTGGCAAAAGGGAGCAGTTCTTC. The V gene is TRBV5-1, the J gene TRBJ2-1, with 7 bases matching TRBD2. The length of the CDR3 is 16 residues. Trimming at V came to 4 bases and at J to 10 bases, leaving 17 bases not matched to a gene. Germline V gene data show CDR1 as SGHRS and CDR2 as YFSETQ.

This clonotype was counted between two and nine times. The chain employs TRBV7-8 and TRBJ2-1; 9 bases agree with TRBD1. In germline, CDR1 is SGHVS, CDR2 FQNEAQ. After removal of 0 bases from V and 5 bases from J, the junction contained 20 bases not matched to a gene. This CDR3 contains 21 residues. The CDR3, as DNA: TGTGCCAGCAGCTTAGCGTTTATTGATATGTTAAGCGGGGACAGGGACAATGAGCAGTTCTTC. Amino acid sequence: CASSLAFIDMLSGDRDNEQFF.

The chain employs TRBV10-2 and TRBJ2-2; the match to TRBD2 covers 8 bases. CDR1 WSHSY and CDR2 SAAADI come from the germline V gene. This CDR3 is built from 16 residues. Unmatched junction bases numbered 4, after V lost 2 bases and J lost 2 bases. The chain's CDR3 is CASSERAGVNTGELFF. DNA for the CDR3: TGCGCCAGCAGTGAGAGAGCGGGAGTAAACACCGGGGAGCTGTTTTTT.

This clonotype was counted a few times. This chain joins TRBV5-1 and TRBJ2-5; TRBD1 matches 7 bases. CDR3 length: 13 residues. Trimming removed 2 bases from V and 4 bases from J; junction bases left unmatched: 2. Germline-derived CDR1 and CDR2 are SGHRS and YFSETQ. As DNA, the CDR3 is TGCGCCAGCAGCTTTGGACAGGTAGAGACCCAGTACTTC. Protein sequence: CASSFGQVETQYF.

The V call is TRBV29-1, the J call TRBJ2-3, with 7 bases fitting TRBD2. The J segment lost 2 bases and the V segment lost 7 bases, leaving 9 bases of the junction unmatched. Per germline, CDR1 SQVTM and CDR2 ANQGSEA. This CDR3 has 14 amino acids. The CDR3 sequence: CSATPGLYTDTQYF. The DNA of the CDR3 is TGCAGCGCTACCCCGGGACTATACACAGATACGCAGTATTTT.

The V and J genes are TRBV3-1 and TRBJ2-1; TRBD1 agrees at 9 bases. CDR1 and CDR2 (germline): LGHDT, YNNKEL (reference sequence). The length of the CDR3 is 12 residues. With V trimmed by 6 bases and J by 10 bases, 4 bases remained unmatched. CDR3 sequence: CASRQGAEEQFF. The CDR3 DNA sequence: TGTGCCAGCAGACAGGGGGCTGAGGAGCAGTTCTTC.

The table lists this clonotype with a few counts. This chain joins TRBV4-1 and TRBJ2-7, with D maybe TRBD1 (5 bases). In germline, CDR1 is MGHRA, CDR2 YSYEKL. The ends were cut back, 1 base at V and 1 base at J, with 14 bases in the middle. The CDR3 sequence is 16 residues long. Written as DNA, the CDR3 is TGCGCCAGCAGCCAAGGATTAGGGGTAGGGTCCTACGAGCAGTACTTC. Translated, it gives CASSQGLGVGSYEQYF.